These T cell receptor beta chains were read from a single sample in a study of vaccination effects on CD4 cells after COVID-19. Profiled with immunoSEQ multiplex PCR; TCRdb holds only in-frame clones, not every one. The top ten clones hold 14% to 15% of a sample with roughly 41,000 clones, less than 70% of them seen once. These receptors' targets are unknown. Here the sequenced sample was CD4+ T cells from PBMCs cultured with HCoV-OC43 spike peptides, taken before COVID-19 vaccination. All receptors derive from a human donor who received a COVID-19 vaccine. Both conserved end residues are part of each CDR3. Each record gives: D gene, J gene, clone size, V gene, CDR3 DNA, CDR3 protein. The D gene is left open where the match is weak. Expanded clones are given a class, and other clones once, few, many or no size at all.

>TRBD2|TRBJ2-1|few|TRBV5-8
TGTGCCAGCAGCTTAAGGAGCGGGAGGGTTAATGAGCAGTTCTTC
CASSLRSGRVNEQFF
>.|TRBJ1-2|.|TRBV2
TGTGCCAGCAGTCAGGGAGCCTATGGCTACACCTTC
CASSQGAYGYTF
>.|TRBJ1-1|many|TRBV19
TGTGCCAGTAGTTTCCGACAGGTTAGATCGAACACTGAAGCTTTCTTT
CASSFRQVRSNTEAFF
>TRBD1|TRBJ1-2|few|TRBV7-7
TGTGCCAGCAGCCCAGGGGGGGCGGATAACTATGGCTACACCTTC
CASSPGGADNYGYTF
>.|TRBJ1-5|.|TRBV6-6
TGTGCCAGCAGTTTCGGGGTGTATAGCAATCAGCCCCAGCATTTT
CASSFGVYSNQPQHF
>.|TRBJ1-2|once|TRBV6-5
TGTGCCAGCAGGGCAGGTTCTTATGGCTACACCTTC
CASRAGSYGYTF
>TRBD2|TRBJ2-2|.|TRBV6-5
TGTGCCAGCAGCCGGGGACTAGAGAACACCGGGGAGCTGTTTTTT
CASSRGLENTGELFF
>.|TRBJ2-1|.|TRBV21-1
TGTGCCAGCAGCAAGCCAAGTCTAGCGGGAGTTGGTGAGCAGTTCTTC
CASSKPSLAGVGEQFF
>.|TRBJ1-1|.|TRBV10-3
TGTGCCATCAGTGAGTCGGGCAGGGTGGGTACTGAAGCTTTCTTT
CAISESGRVGTEAFF
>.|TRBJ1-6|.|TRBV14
TGTGCCAGCAGCCAGACAGGATACAATTCACCCCTCCACTTT
CASSQTGYNSPLHF
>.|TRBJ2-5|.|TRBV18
TGTGCCAGCTCTTCAGGGAATCCGACAGGCAACCAAGAGACCCAGTACTTC
CASSSGNPTGNQETQYF
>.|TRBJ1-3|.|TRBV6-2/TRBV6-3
TGTGCCAGCAGTTACCAGGGACCTGGAAACACCATATATTTT
CASSYQGPGNTIYF
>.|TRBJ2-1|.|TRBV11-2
TGTGCCAGCAGCTTAGTTGGGGCCAGCTCCTACAATGAGCAGTTCTTC
CASSLVGASSYNEQFF